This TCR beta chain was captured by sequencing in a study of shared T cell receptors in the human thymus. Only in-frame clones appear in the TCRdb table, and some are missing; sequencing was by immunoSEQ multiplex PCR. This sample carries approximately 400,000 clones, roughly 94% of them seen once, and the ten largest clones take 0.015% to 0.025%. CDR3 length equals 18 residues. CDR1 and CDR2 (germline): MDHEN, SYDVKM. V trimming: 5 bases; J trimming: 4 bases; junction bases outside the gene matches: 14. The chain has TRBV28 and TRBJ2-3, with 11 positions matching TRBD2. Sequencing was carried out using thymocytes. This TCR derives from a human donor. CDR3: CASSRYFIAGGPPDTQYF. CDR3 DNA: TGTGCCAGCAGTCGATACTTTATAGCGGGAGGGCCGCCAGATACGCAGTATTTT.